The 23 T cell receptor beta chains below were found in one sample sequenced in a study of CD8+CD57+ T cells in acquired aplastic anemia. The template for TCR beta VDJ and CDR3 sequence profiling was genomic DNA. TCRdb re-derived calls from the reads in MiXCR, one entry per CDR3 protein. In the table there are 180,000 or so distinct CDR3 sequences, 50% to 65% of which are singletons. All sequencing subjects had displayed CD8+CD57+ cell expansion on flow cytometry. Material: sorted CD4+, CD8+, or CD8+CD57+ T cells (not recorded which) from PBMCs. These TCRs come from a human donor with aplastic anemia.

J is TRBJ1-1 and V is TRBV24-1; 10 bases map to TRBD1. After removal of 6 bases from V and 4 bases from J, the junction contained 4 bases not matched to a gene. In germline, CDR1 is KGHDR, CDR2 SFDVKD. The CDR3 has 14 residues. The CDR3 DNA reads as TGTGCCACCAGTAAGGGACAGGGGATCACTGAAGCTTTCTTT. The encoded protein is CATSKGQGITEAFF.

This chain links TRBV9 with TRBJ2-1; maybe TRBD1 (6 bases). Trimming shortened V by 0 bases and J by 0 bases, and 13 bases separated the two germline ends. CDR3 size: 17 residues. Germline values: CDR1 SGDLS, CDR2 YYNGEE. CDR3 sequence reads: CASSVASQGSSYNEQFF. The CDR3 DNA follows: TGTGCCAGCAGCGTAGCTTCTCAGGGGAGCTCCTACAATGAGCAGTTCTTC.

The rearrangement uses TRBV7-8 and TRBJ2-3; D is unresolved. V lost 4 bases and J lost 0, with 14 bases in between. This CDR3 region has 16 residues. Germline loops: CDR1 SGHVS, CDR2 FQNEAQ. This chain's CDR3 is CASSSLTSSSTDTQYF. Here the CDR3 DNA reads TGTGCCAGCAGCTCCCTTACGAGTTCTAGCACAGATACGCAGTATTTT. Full variable domain (remainder filled in from reference TRBV7-8 and TRBJ2-3): GAGVSQSPRYKVAKRGQDVALRCDPISGHVSLFWYQQALGQGPEFLTYFQNEAQLDKSGLPSDRFFAERPEGSVSTLKIQRTQQEDSAVYLCASSSLTSSSTDTQYFGPGTRLTVL.

This clonotype was counted at least ten times. CDR3 nucleotide sequence: TGTGCCAGCAGCGTAGAAGCGGGGGGGCCCTCAGATACGCAGTATTTT. It is translated as CASSVEAGGPSDTQYF. The chain uses TRBV9 and TRBJ2-3; 10 bases align to TRBD2. The CDR3 is made up of 16 amino acids. CDR1 is SGDLS and CDR2 is YYNGEE in the germline V gene. V lost 0 bases to trimming and J lost 4 bases; unmatched junction nucleotides: 5.

The V gene is TRBV15, the J gene TRBJ2-5, with TRBD2 matching over 7 bases. The germline gives CDR1 LNHNV, CDR2 YYDKDF (reference sequence). The V and J ends lost 1 base and 2 bases, in that order; junction bases with no gene match: 7. The CDR3 is 16 amino acids. The chain's CDR3 is CATSRGSGAKQETQYF. In nucleotides, the CDR3 is TGTGCCACCAGCAGAGGGAGCGGGGCGAAACAAGAGACCCAGTACTTC.

The V gene is TRBV9, the J gene TRBJ1-2, with D perhaps matching TRBD1 (5 bases). Germline V gene sequence: CDR1 SGDLS, CDR2 YYNGEE. The CDR3 contains 12 residues. V was pared by 0 bases and J by 6 bases, with 6 bases between. The CDR3 DNA reads as TGTGCCAGCAGCGTAGCGACAGATGGCTACACCTTC. The encoded protein is CASSVATDGYTF.

This clonotype was seen a handful of times. The rearrangement links TRBV30 to TRBJ2-3, with no clear D. Between the trimmed V and J ends, which lost 0 bases and 6 bases, there was a span of 13 bases. This CDR3 has 14 amino acids. Looked up from germline, CDR1 is GTSNPN and CDR2 is SVGIG (reference sequence). The CDR3 DNA sequence: TGTGCCTGGAGTGTACGAGTAAGGGTTGATACGCAGTATTTT. It yields the protein CAWSVRVRVDTQYF.

The V call is TRBV29-1, the J call TRBJ2-7; D is uncertain. The CDR3 length is 12 residues. Trimming stripped 4 bases from V and 1 base from J, with 8 bases between. Germline V gene lookup returns CDR1 SQVTM and CDR2 ANQGSEA. The CDR3 region is CSVGVRSYEQYF. CDR3 nucleotides: TGCAGCGTTGGGGTGCGGTCCTACGAGCAGTACTTC.

This clonotype was detected ten times or more. The chain uses TRBV5-1 and TRBJ2-3; D possibly corresponds to TRBD2 (6 bases). The CDR3 is made up of 18 amino acids. The germline gives CDR1 SGHRS, CDR2 YFSETQ. The V and J ends lost 1 base and 1 base respectively, with 19 bases between them. CDR3 sequence reads: CASSLRATGRGGTDTQYF. CDR3 nucleotides: TGCGCCAGCAGCTTGAGGGCCACGGGCCGCGGGGGCACAGATACGCAGTATTTT.

This sequence joins TRBV5-8 and TRBJ1-2, with D unresolved. CDR3 length: 12 amino acids. V lost 3 bases and J 8 bases, leaving 11 bases between the germline ends. The germline V gene encodes CDR1 SGHTS and CDR2 YDEGEE. CDR3: CASSSGSLGYTF. In DNA, the CDR3 is TGTGCCAGCAGCTCCGGTTCTTTAGGCTACACCTTC.

The chain uses TRBV7-3 and TRBJ2-3; D uncertain. With 8 bases removed from V and 3 bases from J, the gap between germline ends came to 12 bases. CDR1 SGHTA and CDR2 FQGTGA come from the germline V gene. The length of the CDR3 is 13 residues. The chain's CDR3 is CASAYSSTDTQYF. The CDR3 DNA follows: TGTGCCAGCGCGTACAGCTCAACAGATACGCAGTATTTT.

This clonotype appeared many times. V is TRBV6-6 and J is TRBJ1-1; D not certain. The CDR3 is 10 amino acids. CDR1 and CDR2 from the germline V gene are MNHNY and SVGAGI (reference sequence). V lost 6 bases, J lost 8 bases, and 7 bases lay in between. CDR3 nucleotides: TGTGCCAGCAGGGGATTGGAAGCTTTCTTT. Amino acids: CASRGLEAFF.

The sample holds a few counts of this clonotype. The chain is built from TRBV10-3 and TRBJ1-1; D gene uncertain. The CDR3 is 15 amino acids. Per germline, CDR1 ENHRY and CDR2 SYGVKD. V was clipped by 4 bases and J by 1 base, with 13 bases between them. CDR3 sequence: CAISGPGGANTEAFF. CDR3 DNA: TGTGCCATCAGTGGGCCGGGAGGAGCGAACACTGAAGCTTTCTTT.

The sample holds many counts of this clonotype. The V gene is TRBV6-5, the J gene TRBJ1-1, with D uncertain. This CDR3 region has 12 residues. Trimming shortened V by 5 bases and J by 7 bases, and 11 bases separated the two germline ends. Germline V gives CDR1 MNHEY, CDR2 SVGAGI. The chain's CDR3 is CASSPTVYEAFF. The DNA of the CDR3 is TGTGCCAGCAGTCCGACTGTCTATGAAGCTTTCTTT.

The chain has TRBV14 and TRBJ2-3; D remains unclear. Per germline, CDR1 SGHDN and CDR2 FVKESK. V was shortened by 2 bases and J by 5 bases, with 11 bases between the two germline ends. CDR3 length: 14 residues. CDR3 in DNA: TGTGCCAGCAGCCAACTTGGAGTGGTAGATACGCAGTATTTT. As protein: CASSQLGVVDTQYF.

This clonotype has a count of ten or more. The chain uses TRBV19 and TRBJ2-7; possible D gene TRBD1, 6 bases. The length of the CDR3 is 13 residues. The ends were cut back, 7 bases at V and 1 base at J, with 11 bases in the middle. Germline V lookup: CDR1 LNHDA, CDR2 SQIVND (reference sequence). The CDR3 nucleotides read TGTGCCAGTATGAGGCAGGGGTCCTACGAGCAGTACTTC. As protein: CASMRQGSYEQYF.

The chain recombines TRBV12-3 or TRBV12-4 with TRBJ1-6, with D tentatively TRBD1 (5 bases). Trimming left V 1 base short and J 7 bases short, with 23 bases between. CDR3 size: 19 residues. The CDR3 sequence: CASSLEDEWGWVRNSPLHF. The DNA for the CDR3 is TGTGCCAGCAGTTTAGAGGATGAGTGGGGCTGGGTCCGAAATTCACCCCTCCACTTT.

The chain links TRBV9 to TRBJ2-3; 8 bases match TRBD1. The V gene end was trimmed by 4 bases and the J gene end by 5 bases; junction bases not matched to a gene: 6. From germline, CDR1 is SGDLS and CDR2 YYNGEE. The CDR3 has 14 residues. The CDR3 DNA is TGTGCCAGCAGCCAAGGACAGGGAGGAGATACGCAGTATTTT. Its protein product is CASSQGQGGDTQYF.

The rearrangement joins TRBV15 to TRBJ1-1; D perhaps matches TRBD1 (5 bases). V was shortened by 6 bases and J by 11 bases, with 19 bases between the two germline ends. The V gene's germline CDR1 is LNHNV and CDR2 YYDKDF (reference sequence). The CDR3 contains 13 residues. The CDR3 sequence: CATSSPGDFSAFF. The CDR3 nucleotides are TGTGCCACCAGTTCTCCCGGGGACTTCTCGGCTTTCTTT.

This clonotype was counted many times. The V call is TRBV5-6, the J call TRBJ1-1; D is perhaps TRBD1 (6 bases). With 0 bases removed from V and 5 bases from J, the gap between germline ends came to 14 bases. The germline gives CDR1 SGHDT, CDR2 YYEEEE. The CDR3 has 15 residues. CDR3 nucleotide sequence: TGTGCCAGCAGCTTGGGGTACAGGGTAGGGACTGAAGCTTTCTTT. Encoded protein: CASSLGYRVGTEAFF.

The J gene is TRBJ2-7, the V gene TRBV2; D possibly uses TRBD1 or TRBD2 (5 bases each). The CDR3 consists of 14 residues. CDR1 and CDR2 (germline): SNHLY, FYNNEI. V was cut by 6 bases and J by 1 base, with 13 bases left in between. The CDR3 DNA follows: TGTGCCAGCAGAGCTCGGGACCGATCCTACGAGCAGTACTTC. It specifies CASRARDRSYEQYF.

The chain links TRBV12-3 or TRBV12-4 to TRBJ2-7, with TRBD2 identical over 10 bases. CDR3 size: 14 residues. V trimming: 1 base; J trimming: 8 bases; junction bases outside the gene matches: 5. CDR3 sequence: CASSLVAGGHKQYF. The CDR3 DNA follows: TGTGCCAGCAGTTTAGTAGCGGGGGGCCATAAGCAGTACTTC.

This clonotype was found once. This rearrangement joins TRBV5-1 to TRBJ2-5; TRBD1 matches 9 bases. The germline V gene encodes CDR1 SGHRS and CDR2 YFSETQ. The CDR3 runs 15 residues. J was trimmed by 5 bases and V by 5 bases; bases with no gene match: 10. The CDR3 DNA follows: TGCGCCAGCAGTGATGCCGGGACAGGGTGCGAGACCCAGTACTTC. Protein product: CASSDAGTGCETQYF.